This T cell receptor beta chain was identified in a study of blood T cells in healthy people across ages. PCR was performed a second time for roughly 7 to 11 cycles using a sample-barcoded 5' primer and a J-beta primer mix. Unique molecular identifiers of 12 random nucleotides labeled each cDNA. TCRdb independently ran MiXCR on the 5' RACE reads; one entry per CDR3 protein. Counted here are hundreds of thousands of distinct CDR3 sequences, less than 30% occurring once; the ten biggest clones make up roughly 28%. The TCR was taken from a woman in her seventies in good health. The sequenced sample consisted of blood.

CDR3 residues: CASSEEGLAGNNEQFF. The CDR3 nucleotides are TGTGCCAGCAGTGAAGAAGGGCTAGCGGGGAACAATGAGCAGTTCTTC. The chain joins TRBV2 to TRBJ2-1; 9 bases fit TRBD2. Germline-derived CDR1 and CDR2 are SNHLY and FYNNEI. The CDR3 is 16 residues long. V lost 1 base and J lost 5; bases outside the gene matches: 6.